The 12 T cell receptor beta chains below all came from one sample that was sequenced in a study of blood T cell repertoires in COVID-19. Profiled with immunoSEQ multiplex PCR; TCRdb holds only in-frame clones, not every one. The sample has approximately 270,000 clones; approximately 91% are singletons. The sequenced sample consisted of PBMCs or T cells enriched from blood (not recorded which). These receptor sequences come from a human donor in a cohort exposed to, infected with or recovered from COVID-19 (not recorded which). The donor label of this sample is uncertain.

This clone was observed once. This sequence joins TRBV6-6 and TRBJ1-2; 10 nucleotides match TRBD1. This CDR3 is 14 amino acids long. Unmatched junction bases numbered 1, after V lost 6 bases and J lost 0 bases. CDR1 MNHNY and CDR2 SVGAGI come from the germline V gene (reference sequence). DNA of the CDR3: TGTGCCAGCAGGGGACAGGGGCCTAACTATGGCTACACCTTC. It codes for CASRGQGPNYGYTF.

The chain combines TRBV7-9 with TRBJ2-7, with 10 bases fitting TRBD2. The CDR3 has 14 residues. J was trimmed by 2 bases and V by 5 bases; bases with no gene match: 3. The V gene's germline CDR1 is SEHNR and CDR2 FQNEAQ (reference sequence). CDR3 bases: TGTGCCAGCAGCCCCGGACTAGCGGCCTACGAGCAGTACTTC. This translates into CASSPGLAAYEQYF. Looking up the rest from reference TRBV7-9 and TRBJ2-7 gives the full variable domain: DTGVSQNPRHKITKRGQNVTFRCDPISEHNRLYWYRQTLGQGPEFLTYFQNEAQLEKSRLLSDRFSAERPKGSFSTLEIQRTEQGDSAMYLCASSPGLAAYEQYFGPGTRLTVT.

About this clone itself: The sample carries other DNA sequences with the same CDR3. The chain carries TRBV2 and TRBJ1-5, with D possibly TRBD1 on 5 matching bases. V was trimmed by 2 bases and J by 2 bases, leaving 10 bases between them. CDR3 length: 15 amino acids. Germline values: CDR1 SNHLY, CDR2 FYNNEI. This chain's CDR3 is CASSEQGLGNQPQHF. CDR3 DNA: TGTGCCAGCAGTGAACAGGGATTGGGCAATCAGCCCCAGCATTTT. Drawing the rest from reference TRBV2 and TRBJ1-5, the complete variable domain is EPEVTQTPSHQVTQMGQEVILRCVPISNHLYFYWYRQILGQKVEFLVSFYNNEISEKSEIFDDQFSVERPDGSNFTLKIRSTKLEDSAMYFCASSEQGLGNQPQHFGDGTRLSIL.

This clone was counted a single time. The gene calls are TRBV19 and TRBJ1-2, with 8 bases lining up with TRBD1. The germline V gene has CDR1 LNHDA and CDR2 SQIVND (reference sequence). Trimming at V came to 3 bases and at J to 0 bases, leaving 3 bases not matched to a gene. CDR3 length equals 15 residues. CDR3 coding DNA: TGTGCCAGTAGTATCGGGACAGGAGCTAACTATGGCTACACCTTC. Its protein product is CASSIGTGANYGYTF.

The chain is built from TRBV18 and TRBJ2-3; TRBD2 matches at 8 bases. Germline loops: CDR1 KGHSH, CDR2 LQKENI. CDR3 length: 17 residues. V gave up 3 bases and J gave up 2 bases; unmatched junction bases: 10. CDR3: CASSPSRAGALTDTQYF. The CDR3 coding sequence is TGTGCCAGCTCACCGAGTCGAGCGGGGGCACTCACAGATACGCAGTATTTT. Full variable domain (remainder filled in from reference TRBV18 and TRBJ2-3): NAGVMQNPRHLVRRRGQEARLRCSPMKGHSHVYWYRQLPEEGLKFMVYLQKENIIDESGMPKERFSAEFPKEGPSILRIQQVVRGDSAAYFCASSPSRAGALTDTQYFGPGTRLTVL.

This chain links TRBV19 with TRBJ2-7; TRBD2 might be the D (6 bases). CDR1 is LNHDA, CDR2 SQIVND, per germline (reference sequence). CDR3 length: 14 residues. V dropped 5 bases and J dropped 3 bases, with 14 bases sitting between them. CDR3 in amino acids: CASSGRDGFYEQYF. DNA for the CDR3: TGTGCCAGTAGTGGGCGGGACGGCTTCTACGAGCAGTACTTC.

In this sample, this clone turned up once. The CDR3 loop reads CASSQVLDRGHSGANVLTF. Here the CDR3 DNA reads TGTGCCAGCAGCCAAGTCCTCGACAGGGGTCACTCTGGGGCCAACGTCCTGACTTTC. The gene calls are TRBV14 and TRBJ2-6, with 8 bases lining up with TRBD1. V gave up 1 base and J gave up 0 bases; unmatched junction bases: 8. The CDR3 is made up of 19 amino acids. CDR1 SGHDN and CDR2 FVKESK come from the germline V gene.

This clone was seen a single time. V is TRBV5-4 and J is TRBJ2-7; 7 nucleotides align to TRBD1. The germline V gene has CDR1 SGHNT and CDR2 YYREEE (reference sequence). The CDR3 is 15 residues long. Trimming cost V 3 bases and J 3 bases; bases outside gene matches: 9. This CDR3 is CASSSPTGTGYEQYF. Here the CDR3 DNA reads TGTGCCAGCAGCTCCCCGACAGGGACGGGCTACGAGCAGTACTTC.

The rearrangement joins TRBV29-1 to TRBJ2-5; D possibly corresponds to TRBD1 (5 bases). Per the germline V gene, CDR1 is SQVTM and CDR2 is ANQGSEA. The CDR3 contains 13 residues. Trimming left V 6 bases short and J 2 bases short, with 13 bases between. The CDR3 sequence: CSVTTALQETQYF. In nucleotides, the CDR3 is TGCAGCGTCACGACAGCCTTACAAGAGACCCAGTACTTC.

This sequence joins TRBV9 and TRBJ1-1; tentatively, D is TRBD1 (5 bases). The CDR3 spans 18 residues. Trimming pared 0 bases from V and 0 bases from J, leaving 18 bases between. Per the germline V gene, CDR1 is SGDLS and CDR2 is YYNGEE. Written as DNA, the CDR3 is TGTGCCAGCAGCGTAGACGACAGTCACTCCGCTATGAACACTGAAGCTTTCTTT. Residues: CASSVDDSHSAMNTEAFF. The variable domain in full, with the rest retrieved from reference TRBV9 and TRBJ1-1, is DSGVTQTPKHLITATGQRVTLRCSPRSGDLSVYWYQQSLDQGLQFLIQYYNGEERAKGNILERFSAQQFPDLHSELNLSSLELGDSALYFCASSVDDSHSAMNTEAFFGQGTRLTVV.

V usage is TRBV4-1 and J usage is TRBJ1-5; D is uncertain. Germline V CDR1 and CDR2: MGHRA, YSYEKL. The CDR3 consists of 14 residues. Between the trimmed V and J ends, which lost 2 bases and 5 bases, there was a span of 10 bases. CDR3 in DNA: TGCGCCAGCAGCCAAACGGTCCGAGATCAGCCCCAGCATTTT. It specifies CASSQTVRDQPQHF.

The chain uses TRBV11-2 and TRBJ2-7; a possible D gene is TRBD2 (5 bases). The CDR3 sequence is 17 residues long. Germline assignment: CDR1 SGHAT and CDR2 FQNNGV. V lost 4 bases and J 3 bases, leaving 22 bases between the germline ends. CDR3 region: CASSSPPGSEFNYEQYF. The CDR3 region has the DNA TGTGCCAGCAGCTCACCCCCGGGATCCGAATTCAACTACGAGCAGTACTTC.